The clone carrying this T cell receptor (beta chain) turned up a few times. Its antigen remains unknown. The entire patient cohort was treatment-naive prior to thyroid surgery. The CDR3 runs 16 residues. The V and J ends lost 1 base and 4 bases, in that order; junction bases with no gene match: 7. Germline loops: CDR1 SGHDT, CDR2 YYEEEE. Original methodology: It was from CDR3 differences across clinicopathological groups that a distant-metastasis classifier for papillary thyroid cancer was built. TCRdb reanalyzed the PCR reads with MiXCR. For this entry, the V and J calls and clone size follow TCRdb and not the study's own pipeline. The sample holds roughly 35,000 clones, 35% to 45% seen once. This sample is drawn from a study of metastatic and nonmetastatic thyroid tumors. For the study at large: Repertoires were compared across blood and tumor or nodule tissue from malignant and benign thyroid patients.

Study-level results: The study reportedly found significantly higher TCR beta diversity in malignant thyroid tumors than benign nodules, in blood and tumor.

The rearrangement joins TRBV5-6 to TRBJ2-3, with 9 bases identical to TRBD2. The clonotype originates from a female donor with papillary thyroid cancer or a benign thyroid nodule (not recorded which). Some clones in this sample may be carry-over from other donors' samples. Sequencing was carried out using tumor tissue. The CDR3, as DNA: TGTGCCAGCAGCTTGAAAGGTAGCGGGAGCCCAGATACGCAGTATTTT. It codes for CASSLKGSGSPDTQYF.